The clone carrying this T cell receptor (beta chain) was counted once. The data were obtained in a study of blood T cell repertoires in COVID-19. Across the whole study: Italy, Spain and the United States were the sources of the convalescent and acute COVID-19 samples. T cells, B-cell-depleted T cells, or PBMCs supplied cDNA or gDNA.

CDR3 length: 13 residues. The V and J ends lost 5 bases and 5 bases respectively, with 12 bases between them. Methods used by the authors: Quantification of nucleated cells was approximated via reference gene primer amplification. Some clones are missing from TCRdb's copy, which holds only in-frame ones; the method was immunoSEQ multiplex PCR. For V, J and clone size, that table is used; D and trimming come from the DNA. The table includes more than 110,000 clones, roughly 86% detected once. Sequenced input: peripheral blood. This TCR was sampled from a man over 45 with active or convalescent COVID-19. The chain carries TRBV12-3 or TRBV12-4 and TRBJ1-1; a weak D match, TRBD1 (5 bases). This chain's CDR3 is CASSAREGTEAFF. In DNA, the CDR3 is TGTGCCAGCAGTGCCCGGGAGGGGACTGAAGCTTTCTTT.